A selection of T cell receptor beta chains follows, all from one sample in a study of T cells in localized non-small cell lung cancer. Sequenced by immunoSEQ multiplex PCR; TCRdb stores in-frame clones only, minus some. Of 30,000 to 45,000 clones in the sample, 88% were seen once. The sample was peripheral blood, taken before any cancer treatment. The receptors originated from a woman aged 40 to 75 with stage I lung adenocarcinoma. CDR3s include the opening cysteine and the closing phenylalanine or tryptophan. D genes are given only for firm matches. Clone size, where shown, is once, few, many, or a class for clones that have expanded.

CASSLTSVSSYEQYF	TGTGCCAGCAGCTTAACTAGCGTTAGCTCCTACGAGCAGTACTTC	TRBV7-2	NA	TRBJ2-7	TRBD2
CASSLGQAENIQYF	TGCGCCAGCAGCTTAGGACAGGCCGAAAACATTCAGTACTTC	TRBV5-1	NA	TRBJ2-4	TRBD1
CASSPNLGLAAYEQYF	TGTGCCAGCAGTCCGAACTTGGGACTAGCGGCCTACGAGCAGTACTTC	TRBV27	NA	TRBJ2-7	TRBD2
CASSLREVGTDTQYF	TGTGCCAGCAGCTTAAGGGAGGTCGGCACAGATACGCAGTATTTT	TRBV7-9	NA	TRBJ2-3	NA
CASGTSGNTGELFF	TGTGCCAGTGGGACTAGCGGTAACACCGGGGAGCTGTTTTTT	TRBV19	NA	TRBJ2-2	TRBD2
CASRSSLGGYEQYF	TGCGCCAGCAGATCTAGCTTGGGTGGCTACGAGCAGTACTTC	TRBV5-1	NA	TRBJ2-7	NA
CASSLAKGLLQGTYNEQFF	TGCGCCAGCAGCTTGGCCAAGGGTTTGCTACAGGGAACCTACAATGAGCAGTTCTTC	TRBV5-1	NA	TRBJ2-1	NA
CASSLGAEQPQHF	TGTGCCAGCAGCTTAGGAGCGGAACAGCCCCAGCATTTT	TRBV7-3	NA	TRBJ1-5	NA
CASSLWASGDSYNEQFF	TGTGCCAGCAGTTTATGGGCTAGCGGGGACTCCTACAATGAGCAGTTCTTC	TRBV28	NA	TRBJ2-1	TRBD2
CAWTLGQGVGPGNTIYF	TGTGCCTGGACCCTGGGACAGGGGGTAGGGCCTGGAAACACCATATATTTT	TRBV30	NA	TRBJ1-3	TRBD1
CASREFNEQFF	TGTGCCAGTAGAGAGTTCAATGAGCAGTTCTTC	TRBV19	NA	TRBJ2-1	NA
CAWAMGGDSNQPQHF	TGTGCCTGGGCTATGGGAGGGGATAGCAATCAGCCCCAGCATTTT	TRBV30	NA	TRBJ1-5	NA
CASSSGGAYNEQFF	TGTGCCAGCAGCTCGGGCGGCGCTTACAATGAGCAGTTCTTC	TRBV5-4	NA	TRBJ2-1	NA
CASSMGLAGGIGELFF	TGTGCCAGCAGCATGGGACTAGCGGGAGGGATCGGGGAGCTGTTTTTT	TRBV9	NA	TRBJ2-2	TRBD2
CASSLGPGDRYGYTF	TGCGCCAGCAGCTTGGGTCCGGGGGATAGGTATGGCTACACCTTC	TRBV5-1	NA	TRBJ1-2	NA
CASSQRTGATEAFF	TGTGCCAGCAGTCAAAGGACAGGGGCCACTGAAGCTTTCTTT	TRBV2	NA	TRBJ1-1	TRBD1
CASSVAQPGQGADTQYF	TGTGCCAGCAGCGTCGCTCAACCGGGACAGGGCGCAGATACGCAGTATTTT	TRBV9	NA	TRBJ2-3	TRBD1
CASSLAPVETQYF	TGTGCTAGCAGCTTAGCTCCGGTAGAGACCCAGTACTTC	TRBV7-7	NA	TRBJ2-5	NA
CASSIGIKGIHEKLFF	TGTGCCAGTAGTATAGGGATCAAGGGAATACATGAAAAACTGTTTTTT	TRBV19	NA	TRBJ1-4	NA
CAISESGPVNQPQHF	TGTGCCATCAGTGAGTCCGGGCCAGTTAATCAGCCCCAGCATTTT	TRBV10-3	NA	TRBJ1-5	NA
CASSNSGSSLETQYF	TGCGCCAGCAGCAACAGCGGGAGCTCTTTAGAGACCCAGTACTTC	TRBV4-1	once	TRBJ2-5	TRBD2
CASSLAGDSQIPFF	TGTGCCAGCAGCTTAGCGGGGGACAGCCAGATCCCTTTCTTT	TRBV6-5	once	TRBJ1-1	TRBD1
CAISGSRGDRGRETQYF	TGTGCCATCAGTGGTAGTCGGGGGGACAGGGGGCGAGAGACCCAGTACTTC	TRBV10-3	NA	TRBJ2-5	TRBD1